These 20 T cell receptor beta chains were all obtained from the same sample, sequenced in a study of shared clonotypes between healthy human individuals. Here immunoSEQ multiplex PCR was the method, and the copy in TCRdb shows in-frame clones only, minus some. The table includes around 2,000,000 clones, approximately 94% detected once. Naive CD8 cells lacked CD45RO and underwent positive selection for CCR7, leaving out terminally differentiated effector memory CD45RA+ cells. The specimen was naive CD8+ T cells sorted from blood. The source is a young man in good health.

The V gene is TRBV9, the J gene TRBJ1-1; perhaps TRBD1 as D (5 bases). Trimming shortened V by 0 bases and J by 6 bases, and 15 bases separated the two germline ends. The CDR3 is 15 amino acids. Per germline, CDR1 SGDLS and CDR2 YYNGEE. This CDR3 is CASSVGGRVPPEAFF. The CDR3 region has the DNA TGTGCCAGCAGCGTAGGGGGACGGGTTCCCCCTGAAGCTTTCTTT.

There are a few counts of this clone. V is TRBV7-9 and J is TRBJ1-2; 7 bases agree with TRBD1. Germline values: CDR1 SEHNR, CDR2 FQNEAQ (reference sequence). The trim removed 5 bases at V and 8 bases at J, leaving 11 bases unmatched. The CDR3 covers 14 residues. As DNA, the CDR3 is TGTGCCAGCAGCGAACAGGGGATGGCCCTCGGCTACACCTTC. Amino acid sequence: CASSEQGMALGYTF.

The rearrangement joins TRBV11-2 to TRBJ2-2; possible D gene TRBD2, 6 bases. With 5 bases removed from V and 4 bases from J, the gap between germline ends came to 20 bases. CDR1 is SGHAT, CDR2 FQNNGV, per germline. The CDR3 is 17 amino acids. DNA of the CDR3: TGTGCCAGCAGCATCCCCAGGGACTCCCGGGGCACCGGGGAGCTGTTTTTT. Its translation is CASSIPRDSRGTGELFF.

The V gene is TRBV4-3, the J gene TRBJ1-5; perhaps TRBD1 as D (5 bases). V was cut by 1 base and J by 0 bases, with 10 bases left in between. Germline values: CDR1 LGHNA, CDR2 YSLEER. The CDR3 is made up of 16 amino acids. This CDR3 is CASSQALGLSNQPQHF. The CDR3 DNA reads as TGCGCCAGCAGCCAAGCCCTGGGACTTAGCAATCAGCCCCAGCATTTT.

The chain carries TRBV11-2 and TRBJ2-1; 9 positions agree with TRBD2. The V and J ends lost 2 bases and 5 bases, in that order; junction bases with no gene match: 10. Germline-derived CDR1 and CDR2 are SGHAT and FQNNGV. This CDR3 is 17 amino acids long. This chain's CDR3 is CASSLIGQRGANNEQFF. The CDR3 nucleotides read TGTGCCAGCAGCTTAATAGGGCAGCGGGGGGCGAACAATGAGCAGTTCTTC.

The DNA for the CDR3 is TGTGCCAGCAGCTTCTCAGACCCGGGCCCCTCTAGGTTGGTGGAGCTGTTTTTT. Protein sequence: CASSFSDPGPSRLVELFF. This rearrangement joins TRBV11-2 to TRBJ2-2; unclear D gene. Germline CDR1 is SGHAT and CDR2 is FQNNGV. The CDR3 sequence is 18 residues long. V was clipped by 3 bases and J by 10 bases, with 27 bases between them.

This chain uses TRBV9 with TRBJ1-2, with D unresolved. The CDR3 spans 14 residues. V lost 1 base and J 3 bases, leaving 10 bases between the germline ends. Per germline, CDR1 SGDLS and CDR2 YYNGEE. CDR3: CASSVLELHYGYTF. For the CDR3, the DNA is TGTGCCAGCAGCGTACTGGAACTCCACTATGGCTACACCTTC.

This rearrangement joins TRBV7-9 to TRBJ2-7; D may be TRBD2 (7 bases). Germline lookup yields CDR1 SEHNR and CDR2 FQNEAQ (reference sequence). This CDR3 is 15 amino acids long. The ends were cut back, 5 bases at V and 1 base at J, with 15 bases in the middle. In DNA form, the CDR3 reads TGTGCCAGCAGCCCGGGGGCTAGCGGTTCCTACGAGCAGTACTTC. Residues: CASSPGASGSYEQYF.

The rearrangement joins TRBV19 to TRBJ1-1, with TRBD1 matching 10 bases. The CDR3 is 12 residues long. Germline CDR1 and CDR2: LNHDA and SQIVND (reference sequence). V was pared by 8 bases and J by 6 bases, with 3 bases of the junction left unmatched. CDR3 DNA sequence: TGTGCCAGTGGGGACAGGGGAGCTGAAGCTTTCTTT. It is translated as CASGDRGAEAFF.

As concerns this clone: Other DNA sequences from this sample encode an identical CDR3 as well. This chain joins TRBV19 and TRBJ1-5, with D perhaps matching TRBD1 (6 bases). CDR3 length equals 14 residues. V gave up 3 bases and J gave up 4 bases, with 10 bases separating them. In germline, CDR1 is LNHDA, CDR2 SQIVND (reference sequence). The CDR3 DNA sequence: TGTGCCAGTAGTATCCGGGACACAAATCAGCCCCAGCATTTT. This codes for CASSIRDTNQPQHF.

The gene calls are TRBV4-2 and TRBJ2-3, with D uncertain. Trimming left V 1 base short and J 6 bases short, with 11 bases between. CDR3 length: 14 amino acids. The germline V gene encodes CDR1 LGHNA and CDR2 YNFKEQ. The CDR3 DNA reads as TGTGCCAGCAGCCAAGCTTCCCCGGGCGATACGCAGTATTTT. It translates to CASSQASPGDTQYF.

This chain connects TRBV5-3 to TRBJ2-6; D perhaps matches TRBD2 (7 bases). TRBV5-3 counts as an open reading frame of uncertain function. This CDR3 is 17 amino acids long. With 4 bases removed from V and 1 base from J, the gap between germline ends came to 15 bases. The CDR3 sequence is CARSPYGGASGANVLTF. The CDR3 DNA reads TGTGCCAGAAGCCCCTATGGGGGGGCTTCTGGGGCCAACGTCCTGACTTTC.

The V and J genes are TRBV9 and TRBJ2-5; TRBD2 matches 8 bases. The CDR3 consists of 14 residues. V shed 3 bases, J shed 11 bases, and the junction held 12 bases outside the gene matches. Germline assignment: CDR1 SGDLS and CDR2 YYNGEE. The CDR3 region has the DNA TGTGCCAGCAGCGGCTCGAGCGGGAGAGGGGAGCAGTACTTC. Its translation: CASSGSSGRGEQYF.

This chain connects TRBV4-1 to TRBJ2-7; the D gene is possibly TRBD2 (7 bases). The germline CDR1 and CDR2 sequences are MGHRA and YSYEKL. V lost 5 bases to trimming and J lost 7 bases, with 21 bases between them. CDR3 length equals 15 residues. CDR3 sequence reads: CASSKGRGYVGEQYF. The CDR3 nucleotides read TGCGCCAGCAGCAAAGGGAGGGGGTATGTAGGGGAGCAGTACTTC.

Comments on this clone: Other DNA variants within this sample encode the same CDR3. The CDR3 sequence is CASSSGGANTEAFF. CDR3 DNA sequence: TGTGCCAGCAGCTCAGGCGGAGCGAACACTGAAGCTTTCTTT. The chain links TRBV7-9 to TRBJ1-1; D gene ambiguous. Germline values: CDR1 SEHNR, CDR2 FQNEAQ (reference sequence). V lost 4 bases, J lost 1 base, and 10 bases lay in between. The CDR3 is 14 residues long.

In the case of this clone: Its ends do not fully match the called genes, so a read error is possible. J is TRBJ1-2 and V is TRBV7-7; no clear D. This CDR3 spans 15 amino acids. The germline V gene has CDR1 SSHAT and CDR2 FNYEAQ (reference sequence). The DNA for the CDR3 is TGTGCTAGCAGCTTAGCGACGAGAGGGTACTATGGCTACACCTTC. Its protein product is CASSLATRGYYGYTF.

The gene calls are TRBV5-1 and TRBJ2-7; the match to TRBD1 covers 9 bases. CDR1 and CDR2 (germline): SGHRS, YFSETQ. CDR3 length: 14 amino acids. V lost 6 bases and J lost 2; bases outside the gene matches: 6. CDR3 sequence (DNA): TGCGCCAGCACCCACGGGACAGGGACCTACGAGCAGTACTTC. Protein sequence: CASTHGTGTYEQYF.

This rearrangement joins TRBV7-9 to TRBJ2-7; D gene uncertain. V shed 1 base and J shed 4 bases, with 20 bases lying between them. This CDR3 comprises 17 residues. Germline CDR1 and CDR2: SEHNR and FQNEAQ (reference sequence). The CDR3 region has the DNA TGTGCCAGCAGCTTAGGGGGTGGTGGAGAGATTGATTACGAGCAGTACTTC. Protein product: CASSLGGGGEIDYEQYF.

This clone appeared a few times. One end of the junction fails to match germline, which may point to a read error. This sequence joins TRBV6-1 and TRBJ2-2, with D maybe TRBD2 (5 bases). In germline, CDR1 is MNHNS, CDR2 SASEGT. The CDR3 extends over 17 amino acids. The CDR3 reads CASSKAYPGYGTGELFF. Here the CDR3 DNA reads TGTGCCAGCAGTAAAGCCTACCCGGGGTACGGCACCGGGGAGCTGTTTTTT.

The chain joins TRBV5-1 to TRBJ2-5; 12 positions agree with TRBD2. V shed 3 bases and J 5 bases; nucleotides not matched to a gene: 5. Germline V gene data show CDR1 as SGHRS and CDR2 as YFSETQ. The CDR3 is 15 residues long. The CDR3 reads CASSWETSGSETQYF. DNA for the CDR3: TGCGCCAGCAGCTGGGAGACTAGCGGGAGTGAGACCCAGTACTTC.